This TCR beta chain came from a study of metastatic and nonmetastatic thyroid tumors. Study-wide context: Peripheral blood and tumor or nodule samples from malignant and benign thyroid patients were compared. Study-wide findings and caveats: Malignant tumors reportedly showed significantly higher TCR beta diversity than benign nodules in both blood and tumor.

Concerning this clone: Its antigen is still unknown.

V was clipped by 4 bases and J by 0 bases, with 13 bases between them. The CDR3 is 15 amino acids. CDR1 and CDR2 (germline): LGHNA, YNFKEQ. Thyroid surgery was preceded by no treatment in any patient. Per the authors' pipeline: Differences in CDR3 between clinicopathological groups were drawn on to build a classifier intended to discriminate distant-metastatic papillary thyroid cancer patients. Via MiXCR, TCRdb re-called the PCR reads. TCRdb's processing, not the authors' own work, is the source of the V and J calls. This table holds 30,000 to 45,000 clones, 25% to 30% found once. The source of this sequence is a female donor with papillary thyroid cancer or a benign thyroid nodule (not recorded which). Some clones in this sample may be carry-over from other donors' samples. The chain employs TRBV4-2 and TRBJ2-7; possibly TRBD2 for D (5 bases). The source material was blood. Written as DNA, the CDR3 is TGTGCCAGCAGCCGCCTGAGGGAAGCCTCCTACGAGCAGTACTTC. Translating gives CASSRLREASYEQYF.